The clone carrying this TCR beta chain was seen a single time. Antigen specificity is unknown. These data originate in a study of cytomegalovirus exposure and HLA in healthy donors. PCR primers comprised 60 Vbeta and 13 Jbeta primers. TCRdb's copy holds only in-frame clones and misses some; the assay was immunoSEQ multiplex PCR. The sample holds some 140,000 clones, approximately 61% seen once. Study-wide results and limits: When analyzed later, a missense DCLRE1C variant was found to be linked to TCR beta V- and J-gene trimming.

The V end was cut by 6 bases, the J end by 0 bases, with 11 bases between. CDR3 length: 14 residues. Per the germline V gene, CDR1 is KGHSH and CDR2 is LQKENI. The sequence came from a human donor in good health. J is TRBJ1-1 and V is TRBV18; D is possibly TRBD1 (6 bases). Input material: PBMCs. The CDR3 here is CASSPTGMNTEAFF. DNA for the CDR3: TGTGCCAGCTCGCCAACAGGGATGAACACTGAAGCTTTCTTT.